A single sample gave rise to the 27 T cell receptor beta chains below, sequenced in a study of CD8+ T cells in alopecia areata. TCR sequencing used cDNA made by reverse transcription of extracted RNA. The assay was immunoSEQ multiplex PCR, and TCRdb's table has in-frame clones only and misses some. The data show 150,000 to 250,000 clones, with roughly 60% seen just once and about 5.5% held by the top ten. Treatment specified: oral pan-JAK inhibitor, 5-10 mg twice daily. Material: CD4+ T cells sorted from blood, obtained at week 24, from a patient treated with tofacitinib. The receptors shown here come from a human donor with alopecia areata.

This clone was seen only a few times. The chain joins TRBV29-1 to TRBJ2-3; the D is unclear. With 3 bases removed from V and 2 bases from J, the gap between germline ends came to 9 bases. This CDR3 has 13 amino acids. The germline CDR1 and CDR2 sequences are SQVTM and ANQGSEA. CDR3 amino acids: CSVDRTPTDTQYF. DNA for the CDR3: TGCAGCGTTGATCGCACCCCCACAGATACGCAGTATTTT.

The chain combines TRBV7-9 with TRBJ2-3; weak D call: TRBD2 (5 bases). V lost 5 bases, J lost 1 base, and 7 bases lay in between. The CDR3 is 13 residues long. Germline CDR1 and CDR2: SEHNR and FQNEAQ (reference sequence). For the CDR3, the DNA is TGTGCCAGCAGCCCCGGGGGCACAGATACGCAGTATTTT. The encoded protein is CASSPGGTDTQYF. The variable domain in full, completed from reference TRBV7-9 and TRBJ2-3, reads DTGVSQNPRHKITKRGQNVTFRCDPISEHNRLYWYRQTLGQGPEFLTYFQNEAQLEKSRLLSDRFSAERPKGSFSTLEIQRTEQGDSAMYLCASSPGGTDTQYFGPGTRLTVL.

The chain joins TRBV7-9 to TRBJ1-5; D call uncertain. The germline gives CDR1 SEHNR, CDR2 FQNEAQ (reference sequence). CDR3 length equals 12 residues. The V and J ends lost 0 bases and 7 bases respectively, with 4 bases between them. The CDR3 sequence is CASSLAGQPQHF. CDR3 coding DNA: TGTGCCAGCAGCTTAGCGGGACAGCCCCAGCATTTT.

The chain employs TRBV30 and TRBJ1-4, with unresolved D. Germline V gene lookup returns CDR1 GTSNPN and CDR2 SVGIG (reference sequence). CDR3 length: 19 residues. V lost 0 bases and J 0 bases, leaving 20 bases between the germline ends. CDR3 sequence: CAWSVTPGSSFATNEKLFF. The DNA of the CDR3 is TGTGCCTGGAGTGTTACACCTGGGTCATCATTTGCAACTAATGAAAAACTGTTTTTT.

This CDR3 reads CASSFGVGQPQHF. For the CDR3, the DNA is TGTGCCAGCAGCTTCGGCGTGGGACAGCCCCAGCATTTT. This rearrangement joins TRBV5-6 to TRBJ1-5, with D unresolved. Between the trimmed V and J ends, which lost 2 bases and 7 bases, there was a span of 10 bases. The CDR3 totals 13 residues. The germline V gene encodes CDR1 SGHDT and CDR2 YYEEEE.

By frequency in the sample, this clone is medium-sized. V and J are TRBV10-3 and TRBJ1-1; D not resolved. The CDR3 is made up of 14 amino acids. CDR1 and CDR2 (germline): ENHRY, SYGVKD. V was trimmed by 4 bases and J by 1 base, leaving 10 bases between them. DNA of the CDR3: TGTGCCATCAGTGCCCGCGACCCGAACACTGAAGCTTTCTTT. As protein: CAISARDPNTEAFF.

V usage is TRBV28 and J usage is TRBJ2-7, with TRBD2 identical over 7 bases. The V gene's germline CDR1 is MDHEN and CDR2 SYDVKM. The CDR3 consists of 16 residues. V shed 3 bases and J 0 bases; nucleotides not matched to a gene: 8. In DNA form, the CDR3 reads TGTGCCAGCAGTTTGTATAGCGGGCACAGCTCCTACGAGCAGTACTTC. Translating gives CASSLYSGHSSYEQYF.

V usage is TRBV7-2 and J usage is TRBJ2-5, with D perhaps matching TRBD1 (6 bases). V lost 0 bases to trimming and J lost 1 base, with 12 bases between them. Germline V gene sequence: CDR1 SGHTA, CDR2 FQGNSA. The CDR3 sequence is 16 residues long. CDR3 sequence reads: CASSLAWARGQETQYF. The DNA for the CDR3 is TGTGCCAGCAGCTTAGCATGGGCCAGGGGCCAAGAGACCCAGTACTTC.

The chain's CDR3 is CASSVHGTDSTDTQYF. In DNA form, the CDR3 reads TGTGCCAGCAGCGTACACGGGACAGACTCCACAGATACGCAGTATTTT. J is TRBJ2-3 and V is TRBV9, with 7 bases aligning to TRBD1. This CDR3 comprises 16 residues. V shed 1 base, J shed 2 bases, and the junction held 7 bases outside the gene matches. Germline assignment: CDR1 SGDLS and CDR2 YYNGEE.

This clone was seen more than once but under ten times. The V and J genes are TRBV10-3 and TRBJ1-5; TRBD1 is a possible D gene (6 bases). The V and J ends lost 8 bases and 5 bases respectively, with 13 bases between them. The CDR3 covers 13 residues. Germline lookup yields CDR1 ENHRY and CDR2 SYGVKD. For the CDR3, the DNA is TGTGCCATCTCAGGGGAAGGGGATCAGCCCCAGCATTTT. The encoded protein is CAISGEGDQPQHF.

This clone showed up just a few times. V usage is TRBV7-2 and J usage is TRBJ1-4, with unresolved D. Germline V CDR1 and CDR2: SGHTA, FQGNSA. Trimming took off 1 base at V and 0 bases at J, with 6 bases between the two ends. This CDR3 is 15 amino acids long. The CDR3 nucleotides are TGTGCCAGCAGCTTAGGGTCTGCAACTAATGAAAAACTGTTTTTT. It is translated as CASSLGSATNEKLFF. Supplemented by reference TRBV7-2 and TRBJ1-4, the full variable domain reads GAGVSQSPSNKVTEKGKDVELRCDPISGHTALYWYRQSLGQGLEFLIYFQGNSAPDKSGLPSDRFSAERTGGSVSTLTIQRTQQEDSAVYLCASSLGSATNEKLFFGSGTQLSVL.

J is TRBJ2-1 and V is TRBV5-1; no clear D. Trimming shortened V by 5 bases and J by 9 bases, and 12 bases separated the two germline ends. Germline V gives CDR1 SGHRS, CDR2 YFSETQ. The CDR3 has 12 amino acids. The CDR3 here is CASRENGVEQFF. CDR3 in DNA: TGCGCCAGCAGGGAAAATGGGGTTGAGCAGTTCTTC.

The chain employs TRBV27 and TRBJ1-6; 12 bases agree with TRBD1. The junction had 13 bases not matched to a gene; V was cut back by 4 bases and J by 9 bases. Germline loops: CDR1 MNHEY, CDR2 SMNVEV (reference sequence). This CDR3 spans 18 amino acids. The CDR3 protein is CASSSAGTGGLRSSPLHF. As DNA, the CDR3 is TGTGCCAGCAGTTCTGCCGGGACAGGGGGCCTCAGGAGTTCACCCCTCCACTTT.

The J gene is TRBJ2-5, the V gene TRBV7-2; unclear D gene. The CDR3 spans 13 residues. Germline-derived CDR1 and CDR2 are SGHTA and FQGNSA. The ends were cut back, 2 bases at V and 3 bases at J, with 7 bases in the middle. The CDR3 is CASSLLPEETQYF. The CDR3 bases are TGTGCCAGCAGCTTACTCCCGGAAGAGACCCAGTACTTC.

This sequence joins TRBV5-6 and TRBJ2-3; unclear D gene. Germline V CDR1 and CDR2: SGHDT, YYEEEE. The CDR3 extends over 13 amino acids. Between the trimmed V and J ends, which lost 1 base and 0 bases, there was a span of 3 bases. The CDR3 nucleotides are TGTGCCAGCAGCTTGTGGAGCACAGATACGCAGTATTTT. Translated, it gives CASSLWSTDTQYF.

The CDR3 bases are TGTGCCAGCAGCTTGCTGGACAGAGCGAACACTGAAGCTTTCTTT. This sequence encodes CASSLLDRANTEAFF. The chain employs TRBV5-6 and TRBJ1-1; D possibly corresponds to TRBD1 (6 bases). Between the trimmed V and J ends, which lost 1 base and 1 base, there was a span of 11 bases. Germline V gene lookup returns CDR1 SGHDT and CDR2 YYEEEE. CDR3 length: 15 amino acids.

The V and J genes are TRBV6-5 and TRBJ1-6; D unclear. V was trimmed by 6 bases and J by 7 bases, leaving 10 bases between them. CDR1 is MNHEY and CDR2 is SVGAGI in the germline V gene. The CDR3 has 13 residues. CDR3 nucleotide sequence: TGTGCCAGCAGAACCGGTAGAAATTCACCCCTCCACTTT. Residues: CASRTGRNSPLHF.

The chain employs TRBV6-4 and TRBJ2-1, with a weak D call TRBD2 (5 bases). Germline V gives CDR1 MRHNA, CDR2 SNTAGT. Trimming removed 2 bases from V and 9 bases from J, with 11 bases in between. The CDR3 spans 13 residues. DNA of the CDR3: TGTGCCAGCAGTGACCGACGGGGTGGTGAGCAGTTCTTC. The encoded protein is CASSDRRGGEQFF.

The V call is TRBV5-1, the J call TRBJ2-5; 9 positions agree with TRBD2. Germline values: CDR1 SGHRS, CDR2 YFSETQ. Trimming took 3 bases from V and 7 from J; bases not matched to a gene: 4. The CDR3 runs 13 residues. CDR3: CASSWTSEGTQYF. In DNA, the CDR3 is TGCGCCAGCAGCTGGACTAGCGAGGGGACCCAGTACTTC.

This clone was observed a few times. The chain uses TRBV7-2 and TRBJ2-3; possible D gene TRBD1, 5 bases. CDR1 and CDR2 (germline): SGHTA, FQGNSA. V lost 4 bases, J lost 6 bases, and 14 bases lay in between. The CDR3 is made up of 14 amino acids. The DNA for the CDR3 is TGTGCCAGCAGCTCCCAGGACACGTCGGATACGCAGTATTTT. Translated: CASSSQDTSDTQYF.

The chain has TRBV19 and TRBJ2-6, with D unclear. CDR3 length: 15 residues. Trimming removed 4 bases at V and 4 bases at J, with 11 bases between. Germline CDR1 is LNHDA and CDR2 is SQIVND (reference sequence). The CDR3 is CASSTRVTGANVLTF. CDR3 nucleotides: TGTGCCAGTAGTACAAGGGTAACCGGGGCCAACGTCCTGACTTTC.

The rearrangement joins TRBV2 to TRBJ1-2; D gene unclear. V lost 5 bases and J 3 bases, leaving 4 bases between the germline ends. The CDR3 totals 11 residues. From germline, CDR1 is SNHLY and CDR2 FYNNEI. The CDR3 DNA reads TGTGCCAGCAGTTATGACTATGGCTACACCTTC. As protein: CASSYDYGYTF.

The rearrangement uses TRBV4-1 and TRBJ2-3; TRBD2 aligns across 12 bases. The germline V gene has CDR1 MGHRA and CDR2 YSYEKL. This CDR3 is built from 16 residues. V shed 4 bases, J shed 2 bases, and the junction held 4 bases outside the gene matches. In DNA form, the CDR3 reads TGCGCCAGCAGCCTAACTAGCGGGGGGAACACAGATACGCAGTATTTT. This codes for CASSLTSGGNTDTQYF.

This rearrangement joins TRBV30 to TRBJ2-3; 7 bases align to TRBD2. CDR1 GTSNPN and CDR2 SVGIG come from the germline V gene (reference sequence). CDR3 length equals 14 residues. With V trimmed by 2 bases and J by 1 base, 3 bases remained unmatched. CDR3 in amino acids: CAWSPAGGTDTQYF. CDR3 nucleotide sequence: TGTGCCTGGAGTCCTGCGGGAGGCACAGATACGCAGTATTTT.

This rearrangement joins TRBV15 to TRBJ2-7; D not certain. Germline CDR1 reads LNHNV; CDR2 reads YYDKDF (reference sequence). CDR3 size: 15 residues. Trimming stripped 2 bases from V and 2 bases from J, with 13 bases between. Written as DNA, the CDR3 is TGTGCCACCAGCAGATCCTTGGACCAAACCTACGAGCAGTACTTC. Its translation: CATSRSLDQTYEQYF.

This rearrangement joins TRBV30 to TRBJ2-4, with TRBD2 as a possible D gene (5 bases). Trimming stripped 0 bases from V and 1 base from J, with 10 bases between. The CDR3 loop spans 15 amino acids. Germline CDR1 reads GTSNPN; CDR2 reads SVGIG (reference sequence). The CDR3 reads CAWSVERVAKNIQYF. CDR3 coding DNA: TGTGCCTGGAGTGTAGAGAGGGTGGCCAAAAACATTCAGTACTTC.

The sample holds a few counts of this clone. The chain's CDR3 is CASSTGTGTYEQYF. The CDR3 DNA sequence: TGTGCCAGCAGTACGGGGACAGGAACCTACGAGCAGTACTTC. The chain links TRBV6-5 to TRBJ2-7; 8 bases fit TRBD1. Germline trimming cut 5 bases from V and 2 bases from J; bases unmatched to any gene: 5. CDR1 MNHEY and CDR2 SVGAGI come from the germline V gene. The CDR3 is made up of 14 amino acids.